One and the same sample provided the 11 T cell receptor beta chains below, sequenced in a study of blood T cell repertoires in COVID-19. Sequencing was performed with immunoSEQ multiplex PCR; in TCRdb, only in-frame clones are kept and a portion is missing. The repertoire holds around 150,000 clones, with roughly 89% as singletons. Sequencing used peripheral blood. These receptors were obtained from a man aged 25-45 years with COVID-19, enrolled during active disease.

The chain combines TRBV25-1 with TRBJ1-1; 9 bases are shared with TRBD1. CDR1 MGHDK and CDR2 SYGVNS come from the germline V gene. Trimming at V came to 6 bases and at J to 0 bases, leaving 8 bases not matched to a gene. This CDR3 has 16 amino acids. The CDR3 DNA reads as TGTGCCAGCAGACCCAGGGGACAGGGTATGAACACTGAAGCTTTCTTT. Amino acids: CASRPRGQGMNTEAFF.

This clone showed up many times. CDR3 DNA: TGTGCCTATAAGAACGCAGGGATTGGCTACGAGCAGTACTTC. Translation gives CAYKNAGIGYEQYF. The V call is TRBV2, the J call TRBJ2-7; maybe TRBD1 (5 bases). The V end lost 11 bases, the J end lost 3 bases, and 20 bases lay between the germline ends. CDR3 length: 14 amino acids. Germline V gene data show CDR1 as SNHLY and CDR2 as FYNNEI.

The chain employs TRBV28 and TRBJ2-7; the D gene is possibly TRBD1 (6 bases). The V end lost 3 bases, the J end lost 2 bases, and 11 bases lay between the germline ends. Germline CDR1 reads MDHEN; CDR2 reads SYDVKM. The CDR3 has 14 residues. For the CDR3, the DNA is TGTGCCAGCAGTTTCCAACAGGGCCCCTACGAGCAGTACTTC. This sequence encodes CASSFQQGPYEQYF.

The J gene is TRBJ1-2, the V gene TRBV29-1; 9 bases are shared with TRBD1. J gave up 5 bases and V 4 bases, and 5 bases lay outside the gene matches. This CDR3 region has 13 residues. Germline V gene sequence: CDR1 SQVTM, CDR2 ANQGSEA. This chain's CDR3 is CSVAGTGKYGYTF. CDR3 sequence (DNA): TGCAGCGTTGCCGGGACAGGGAAATATGGCTACACCTTC.

The chain recombines TRBV5-1 with TRBJ2-5, with D possibly being TRBD1 (5 bases). V lost 2 bases and J lost 2, with 13 bases in between. Germline lookup yields CDR1 SGHRS and CDR2 YFSETQ. This CDR3 is 15 amino acids long. The CDR3 sequence: CASSFGSTEQETQYF. The CDR3 DNA reads TGCGCCAGCAGCTTCGGTTCGACAGAACAAGAGACCCAGTACTTC.

This chain links TRBV29-1 with TRBJ1-1; 9 bases line up with TRBD1. The V gene's germline CDR1 is SQVTM and CDR2 ANQGSEA. J gave up 4 bases and V 7 bases, and 7 bases lay outside the gene matches. There are 13 residues in the CDR3. CDR3 amino acids: CSAADRGGTEAFF. The CDR3, as DNA: TGCAGCGCGGCGGACAGGGGAGGCACTGAAGCTTTCTTT.

The chain combines TRBV28 with TRBJ1-2; unclear D gene. The length of the CDR3 is 13 residues. Germline V gives CDR1 MDHEN, CDR2 SYDVKM. Deletions cut 5 bases from V and 1 base from J, with 8 bases between. This chain's CDR3 is CASSTRINYGYTF. As DNA, the CDR3 is TGTGCCAGCAGTACCAGGATTAACTATGGCTACACCTTC.

This clone has a single count. The chain uses TRBV6-5 and TRBJ1-2; no firm D call. The V gene lost 6 bases and the J gene lost 6 bases, with 17 bases spanning the gap. CDR1 MNHEY and CDR2 SVGAGI come from the germline V gene. CDR3 size: 14 residues. The CDR3 spells CASRARGVNHGYTF. The CDR3 region has the DNA TGTGCCAGCAGGGCGCGGGGAGTCAATCATGGCTACACCTTC.

The V and J genes are TRBV10-3 and TRBJ1-1; 7 bases map to TRBD1. Looked up from germline, CDR1 is ENHRY and CDR2 is SYGVKD. Trimming cost V 3 bases and J 8 bases; bases outside gene matches: 9. This CDR3 region has 14 residues. DNA of the CDR3: TGTGCCATCAGTGAAGGGACAGCCTCATTAGAAGCTTTCTTT. It specifies CAISEGTASLEAFF.

The chain joins TRBV5-1 to TRBJ2-7, with 10 bases matching TRBD2. Germline V gene data show CDR1 as SGHRS and CDR2 as YFSETQ. V trimming: 3 bases; J trimming: 2 bases; junction bases outside the gene matches: 8. The CDR3 spans 16 residues. The DNA for the CDR3 is TGCGCCAGCAGCTCCTTAGCGGGAGGATTCGCCTACGAGCAGTACTTC. Translation gives CASSSLAGGFAYEQYF.

J is TRBJ2-7 and V is TRBV2; 7 nucleotides match TRBD2. There are 14 residues in the CDR3. In germline, CDR1 is SNHLY, CDR2 FYNNEI. Losses at the gene ends were 4 bases for V and 3 bases for J; bases not matched to a gene: 6. CDR3 region: CASSARGRGYEQYF. As DNA, the CDR3 is TGTGCCAGCAGTGCTCGCGGGAGAGGCTACGAGCAGTACTTC.